This record covers a single TCR beta chain. The data belong to a study of control samples from healthy donors and cancer patients. V dropped 4 bases and J dropped 2; count of bases not matched to a gene: 15. Germline V gives CDR1 SGHTA, CDR2 FQGNSA. This CDR3 has 18 residues. Method: immunoSEQ multiplex PCR; TCRdb's copy keeps in-frame clones and lacks some. The sample carries around 250,000 clones, almost 85% recorded once. The chain couples TRBV7-2 to TRBJ2-3; 7 bases map to TRBD2. Sequenced sample: PBMCs. This TCR came from a woman in her sixties or seventies with lung cancer. CDR3 sequence reads: CASSSQSRASGDTDTQYF. CDR3 in DNA: TGTGCCAGCAGCTCCCAAAGTCGGGCTAGCGGAGACACAGATACGCAGTATTTT.